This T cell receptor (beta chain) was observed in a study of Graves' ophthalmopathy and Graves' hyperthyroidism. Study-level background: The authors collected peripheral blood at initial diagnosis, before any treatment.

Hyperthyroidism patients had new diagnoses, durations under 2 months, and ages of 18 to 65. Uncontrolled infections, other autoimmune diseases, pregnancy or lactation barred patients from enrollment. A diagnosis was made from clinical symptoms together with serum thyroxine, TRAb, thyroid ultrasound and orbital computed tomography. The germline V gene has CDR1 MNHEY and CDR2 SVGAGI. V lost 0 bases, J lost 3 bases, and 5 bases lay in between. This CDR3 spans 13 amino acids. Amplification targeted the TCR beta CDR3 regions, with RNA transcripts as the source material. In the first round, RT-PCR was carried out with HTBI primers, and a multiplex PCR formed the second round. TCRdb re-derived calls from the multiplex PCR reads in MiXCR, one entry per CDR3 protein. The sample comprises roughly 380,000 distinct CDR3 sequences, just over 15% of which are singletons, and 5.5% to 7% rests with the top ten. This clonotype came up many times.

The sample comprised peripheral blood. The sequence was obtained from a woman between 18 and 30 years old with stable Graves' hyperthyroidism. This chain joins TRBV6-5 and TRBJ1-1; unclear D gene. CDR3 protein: CASSYSVHTEAFF. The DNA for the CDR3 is TGTGCCAGCAGTTACTCGGTCCACACTGAAGCTTTCTTT.